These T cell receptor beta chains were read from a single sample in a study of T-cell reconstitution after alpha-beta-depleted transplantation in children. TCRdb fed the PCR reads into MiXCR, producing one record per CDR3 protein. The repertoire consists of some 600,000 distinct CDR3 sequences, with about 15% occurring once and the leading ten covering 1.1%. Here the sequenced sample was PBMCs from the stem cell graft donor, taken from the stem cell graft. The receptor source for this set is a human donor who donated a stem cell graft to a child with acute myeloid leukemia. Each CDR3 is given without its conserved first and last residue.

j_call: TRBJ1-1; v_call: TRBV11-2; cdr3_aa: ASSLDGEPMNTEAF
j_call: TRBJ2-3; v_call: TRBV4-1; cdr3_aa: ASSPSRGTTDTQY
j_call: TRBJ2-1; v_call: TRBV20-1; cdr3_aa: SATKTSLLQSEQF
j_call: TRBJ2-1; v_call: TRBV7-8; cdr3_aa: ASSLDWGSSYNEQF
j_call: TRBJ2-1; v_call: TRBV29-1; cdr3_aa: SVELDRGNEQF
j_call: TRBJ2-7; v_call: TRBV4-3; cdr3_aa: ASSQEAQGWYEQY
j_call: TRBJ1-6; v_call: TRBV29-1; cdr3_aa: SVSVSSYNSPLH
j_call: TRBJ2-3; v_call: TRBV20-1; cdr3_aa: SSPGVDTQY
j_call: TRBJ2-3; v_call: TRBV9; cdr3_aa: ASSVASFKGADTQY
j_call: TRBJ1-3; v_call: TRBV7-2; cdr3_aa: ASSPDGYSGNTIY
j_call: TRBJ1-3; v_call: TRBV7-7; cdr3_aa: ASNILQGRSDPTYGNTIY
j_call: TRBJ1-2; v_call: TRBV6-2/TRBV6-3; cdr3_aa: ASSYTGQSDRYT
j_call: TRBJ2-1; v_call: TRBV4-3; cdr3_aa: ASSPSRQGMGEQF
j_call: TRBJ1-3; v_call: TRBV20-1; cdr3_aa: SAADRGSGNTIY
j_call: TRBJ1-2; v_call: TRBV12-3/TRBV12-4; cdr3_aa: ASTGADFNYGYT
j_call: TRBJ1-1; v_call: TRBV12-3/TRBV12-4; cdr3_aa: ASSTRSGPSAGAF
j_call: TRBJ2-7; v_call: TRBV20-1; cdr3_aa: SAPVAPYEQY
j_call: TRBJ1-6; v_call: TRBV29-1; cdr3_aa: SVRVSGQGTDSYNSPLH
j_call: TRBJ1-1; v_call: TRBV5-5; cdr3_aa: ASSWDGQGNTEAF
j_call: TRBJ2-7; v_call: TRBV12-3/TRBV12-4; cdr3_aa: ASSLRGQGDGVYEQY
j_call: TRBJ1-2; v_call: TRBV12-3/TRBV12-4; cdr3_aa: ASSLEWGNYGYT
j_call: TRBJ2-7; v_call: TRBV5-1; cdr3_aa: ASSLGFRGQYHEQY
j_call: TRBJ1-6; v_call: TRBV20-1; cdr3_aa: SASDYRQGLNSPLH
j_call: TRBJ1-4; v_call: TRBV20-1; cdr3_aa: SARLGQPEKLF
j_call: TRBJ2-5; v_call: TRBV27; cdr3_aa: ASSRSTSPETQY
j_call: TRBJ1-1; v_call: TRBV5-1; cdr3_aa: ASSLSVSVRGSTQAF
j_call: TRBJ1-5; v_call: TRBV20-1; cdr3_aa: SALVGTNQPQH
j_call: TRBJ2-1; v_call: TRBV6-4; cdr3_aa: ASSDPGTAGDEQF
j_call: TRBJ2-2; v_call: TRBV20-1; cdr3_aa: SARDTGGDIGELF
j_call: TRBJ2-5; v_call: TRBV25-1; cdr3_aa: ASSQSQGLRGTQY
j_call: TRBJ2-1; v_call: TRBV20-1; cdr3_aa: SASAGRYYNEQF
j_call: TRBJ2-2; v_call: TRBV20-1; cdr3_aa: SAREGPSTGELF
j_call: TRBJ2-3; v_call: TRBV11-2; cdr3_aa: ASSFGRGRPTDTQY
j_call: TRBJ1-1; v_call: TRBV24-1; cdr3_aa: ATSDTGSYTAF
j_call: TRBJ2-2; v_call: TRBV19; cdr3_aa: ASSRGTGTDTGELF
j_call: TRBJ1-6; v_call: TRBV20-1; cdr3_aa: SAREGGPLH
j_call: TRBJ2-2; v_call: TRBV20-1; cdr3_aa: SAEGAGGYTGELF
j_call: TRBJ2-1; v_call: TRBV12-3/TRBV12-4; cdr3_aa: ASRNDRENEQF
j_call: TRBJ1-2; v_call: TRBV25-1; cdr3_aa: ASGDNGGYT
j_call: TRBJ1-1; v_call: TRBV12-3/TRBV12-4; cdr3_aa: ASSFGAGQGGVAF
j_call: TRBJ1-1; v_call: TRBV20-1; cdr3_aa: SARDRDRGWTEAF
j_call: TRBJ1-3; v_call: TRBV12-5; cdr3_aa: ASGLPREYTIY
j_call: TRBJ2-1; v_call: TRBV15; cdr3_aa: ATSQGVGIYNEQF
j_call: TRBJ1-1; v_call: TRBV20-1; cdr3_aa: SARDDRDGEAF
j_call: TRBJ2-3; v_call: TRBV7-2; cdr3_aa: ASSSDRGSTDTQY